A single T cell receptor beta chain is shown here with its context. Its antigen is undetermined. Germline values: CDR1 SNHLY, CDR2 FYNNEI. This CDR3 spans 15 amino acids. J lost 5 bases, V lost 4 bases, and 5 bases had no gene match. The data are from a study of CD8 T cells in ankylosing spondylitis. Researchers built TCR beta libraries using quantitative 5'-RACE with molecular barcodes. TCRdb recomputed calls from the 5' RACE reads with MiXCR, one row per CDR3 protein. The repertoire consists of 750,000 to 850,000 distinct CDR3 sequences, with approximately 10% occurring once and the leading ten covering around 0.51%. Findings of the study overall: According to the report, clones linked to the disease were significantly enriched in matched synovial fluid samples taken from ankylosing spondylitis patients. Typical of ankylosing spondylitis blood, it appeared, was a TCR beta motif of fewer than ten highly homologous variants.

The source material was blood, either unsorted or a sorted T cell fraction (not recorded which). V gene TRBV2 combines with J gene TRBJ2-2; 9 positions agree with TRBD1. This receptor was obtained from a male donor with ankylosing spondylitis. The DNA for the CDR3 is TGTGCCAGCAGTGCCGGGACAGGGTTTACCGGGGAGCTGTTTTTT. The encoded protein is CASSAGTGFTGELFF.